This record concerns one T cell receptor beta chain sequence. cDNA serving as the sequencing template came from extracted, reverse transcribed RNA. Here immunoSEQ multiplex PCR was the method, and the copy in TCRdb shows in-frame clones only, minus some. The sample carries about 200,000 clones, 35% to 40% recorded once. This sample was taken from a study of CD8+ T cells in alopecia areata. Noted treatment: oral pan-JAK inhibitor, 5-10 mg twice daily. The sequences come from CD4+ T cells sorted from blood, collected between weeks 30 and 35, from a patient treated with tofacitinib. This TCR derives from a human donor with alopecia areata.

CDR3: CASSQDPGGSGANVLTF. CDR3 sequence (DNA): TGCGCCAGCAGCCAAGACCCGGGGGGCTCTGGGGCCAACGTCCTGACTTTC. The V and J genes are TRBV4-1 and TRBJ2-6, with 7 bases lining up with TRBD2. CDR1 and CDR2 (germline): MGHRA, YSYEKL. The V and J ends lost 0 bases and 0 bases, in that order; junction bases with no gene match: 2. There are 17 residues in the CDR3.